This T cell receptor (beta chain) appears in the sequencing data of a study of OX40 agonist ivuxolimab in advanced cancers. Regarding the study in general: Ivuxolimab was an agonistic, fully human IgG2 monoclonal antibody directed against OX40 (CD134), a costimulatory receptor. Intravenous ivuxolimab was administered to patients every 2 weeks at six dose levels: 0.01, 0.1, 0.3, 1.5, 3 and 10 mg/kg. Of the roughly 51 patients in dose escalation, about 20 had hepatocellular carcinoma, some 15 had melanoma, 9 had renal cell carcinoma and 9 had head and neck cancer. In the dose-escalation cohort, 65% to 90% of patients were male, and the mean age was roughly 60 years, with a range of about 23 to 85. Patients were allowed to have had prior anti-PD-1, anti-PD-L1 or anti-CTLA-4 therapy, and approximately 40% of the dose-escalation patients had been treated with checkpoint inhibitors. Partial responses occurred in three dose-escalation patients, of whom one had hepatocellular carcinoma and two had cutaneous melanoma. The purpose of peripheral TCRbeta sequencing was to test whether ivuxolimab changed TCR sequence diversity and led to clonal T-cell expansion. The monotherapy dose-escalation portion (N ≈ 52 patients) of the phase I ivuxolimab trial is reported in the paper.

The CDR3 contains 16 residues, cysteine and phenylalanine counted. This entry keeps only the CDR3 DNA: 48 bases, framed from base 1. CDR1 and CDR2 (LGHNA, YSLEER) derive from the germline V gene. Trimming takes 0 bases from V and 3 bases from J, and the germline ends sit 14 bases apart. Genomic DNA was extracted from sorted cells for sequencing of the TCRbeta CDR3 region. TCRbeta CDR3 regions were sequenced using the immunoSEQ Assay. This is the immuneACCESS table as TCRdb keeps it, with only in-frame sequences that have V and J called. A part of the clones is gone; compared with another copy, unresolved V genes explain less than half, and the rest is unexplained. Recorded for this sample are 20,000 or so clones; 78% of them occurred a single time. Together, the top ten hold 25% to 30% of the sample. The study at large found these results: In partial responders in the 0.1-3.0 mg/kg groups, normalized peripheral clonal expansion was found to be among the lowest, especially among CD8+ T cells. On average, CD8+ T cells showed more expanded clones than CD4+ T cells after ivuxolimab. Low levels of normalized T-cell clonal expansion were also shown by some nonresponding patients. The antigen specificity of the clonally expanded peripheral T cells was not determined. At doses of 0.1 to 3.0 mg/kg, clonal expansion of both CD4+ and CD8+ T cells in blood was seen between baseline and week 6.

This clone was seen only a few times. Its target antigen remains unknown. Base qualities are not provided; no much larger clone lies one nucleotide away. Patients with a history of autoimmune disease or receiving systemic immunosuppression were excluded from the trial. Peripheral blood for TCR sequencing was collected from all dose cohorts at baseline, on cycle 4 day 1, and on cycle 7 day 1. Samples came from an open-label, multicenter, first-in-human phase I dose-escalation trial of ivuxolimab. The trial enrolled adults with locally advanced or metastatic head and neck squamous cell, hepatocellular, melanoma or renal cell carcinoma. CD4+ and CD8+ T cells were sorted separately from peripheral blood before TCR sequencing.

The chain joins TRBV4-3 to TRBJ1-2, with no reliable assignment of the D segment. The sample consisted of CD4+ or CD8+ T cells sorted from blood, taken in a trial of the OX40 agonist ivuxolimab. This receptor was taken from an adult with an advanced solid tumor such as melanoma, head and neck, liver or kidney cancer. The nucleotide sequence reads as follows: TGCGCCAGCAGCCAAGATCCCCTTGTCTATTACTATGGCTACACCTTC. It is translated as CASSQDPLVYYYGYTF.